This T cell receptor beta chain comes out of a study of blood T cells in healthy people across ages. Study outcomes and limitations: The fall in TCR beta diversity per million T cells was roughly linear with age. Strong correlation existed between TCR beta diversity and naive T cell percentage.

CDR1 is MNHEY and CDR2 is SMNVEV in the germline V gene (reference sequence). This CDR3 region has 19 residues. V dropped 3 bases and J dropped 0; count of bases not matched to a gene: 9. PCR was performed a second time for about 7 to 11 cycles using a sample-barcoded 5' primer and a J-beta primer mix. Each cDNA molecule was tagged by a template-switch adaptor that had 12 random nucleotides. TCRdb called the 5' RACE reads again in MiXCR, with one record for every CDR3 protein. The repertoire has some 1.1 million distinct CDR3 sequences, 35% to 40% of them found once; the top ten carry over 10%. This clonotype was counted only a few times. The antigen is not known.

Input material: blood. The V and J genes are TRBV27 and TRBJ2-3; TRBD2 aligns across 13 bases. The source of this sequence is a man aged 18 to 29 in good health. The DNA for the CDR3 is TGTGCCAGCAGTTTCCCCCTCGGACTAGCGGGGGAGAGCACAGATACGCAGTATTTT. It translates to CASSFPLGLAGESTDTQYF.